Described below is a single T cell receptor beta chain sequence and its context. Its specificity is not known. This entry belongs to a study of CD8+ T cells in alopecia areata. For the study at large: Patients took tofacitinib for 6 to 18 months, followed by 6 drug-free months.

Treatment specified: oral pan-JAK inhibitor, 5-10 mg twice daily. Germline-derived CDR1 and CDR2 are GTSNPN and SVGIG (reference sequence). The CDR3 covers 14 residues. V was pared by 4 bases and J by 3 bases, with 5 bases of the junction left unmatched. Study-level findings and limits: On tofacitinib, scalp clonality and expanded CD8+ clones among top 100 fell significantly. Given one nonresponder, whether baseline CD8+ expansion relates to response remains uncertain. Lesional scalp, especially alopecia totalis/universalis, showed higher clonality than normal scalp.

The sequencing template was cDNA reverse transcribed from extracted RNA. The data were produced by immunoSEQ multiplex PCR, yet TCRdb's version contains in-frame clones alone and is incomplete. The top ten hold around 3% of the sample, which has about 200,000 clones, 50% to 60% seen once. The receptor was derived from a human donor with alopecia areata. This material consisted of CD4+ T cells sorted from blood, taken at week 4, from a patient treated with tofacitinib. The chain carries TRBV30 and TRBJ1-2; TRBD1 agrees at 10 bases. The CDR3: CAWNRDRGDYGYTF. Here the CDR3 DNA reads TGTGCCTGGAACCGGGACAGGGGCGACTATGGCTACACCTTC.